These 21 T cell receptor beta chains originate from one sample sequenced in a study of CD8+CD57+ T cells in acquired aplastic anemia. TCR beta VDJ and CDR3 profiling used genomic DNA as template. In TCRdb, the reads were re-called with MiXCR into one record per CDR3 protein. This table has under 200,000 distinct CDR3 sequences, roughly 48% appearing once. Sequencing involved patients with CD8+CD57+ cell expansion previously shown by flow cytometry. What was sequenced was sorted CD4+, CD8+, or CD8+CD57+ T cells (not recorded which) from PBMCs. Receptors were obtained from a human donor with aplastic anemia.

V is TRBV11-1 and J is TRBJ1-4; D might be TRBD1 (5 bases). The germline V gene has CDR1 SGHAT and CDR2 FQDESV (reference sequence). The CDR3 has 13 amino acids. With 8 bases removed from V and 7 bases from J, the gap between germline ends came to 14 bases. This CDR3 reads CASSAGLGEKLFF. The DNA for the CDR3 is TGTGCCAGCTCGGCAGGGCTTGGTGAAAAACTGTTTTTT.

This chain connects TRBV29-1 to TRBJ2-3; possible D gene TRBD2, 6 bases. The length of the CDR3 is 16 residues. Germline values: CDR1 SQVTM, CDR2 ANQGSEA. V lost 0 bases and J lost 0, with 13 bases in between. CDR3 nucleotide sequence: TGCAGCGTTGAAGATCTAGTGGGGGGTAGCACAGATACGCAGTATTTT. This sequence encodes CSVEDLVGGSTDTQYF.

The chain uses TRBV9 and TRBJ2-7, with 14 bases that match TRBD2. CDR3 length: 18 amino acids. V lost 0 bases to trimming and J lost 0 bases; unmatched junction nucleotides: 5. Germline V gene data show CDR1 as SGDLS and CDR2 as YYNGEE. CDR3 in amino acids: CASSVGLAGGLNSYEQYF. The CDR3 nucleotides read TGTGCCAGCAGCGTAGGACTAGCGGGAGGGTTAAACTCCTACGAGCAGTACTTC.

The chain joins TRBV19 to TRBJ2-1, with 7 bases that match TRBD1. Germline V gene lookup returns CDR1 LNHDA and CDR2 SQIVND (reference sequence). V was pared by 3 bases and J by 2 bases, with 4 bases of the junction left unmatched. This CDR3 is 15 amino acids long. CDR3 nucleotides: TGTGCCAGTAGTATGCCGGACAGGCCCTACAATGAGCAGTTCTTC. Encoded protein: CASSMPDRPYNEQFF. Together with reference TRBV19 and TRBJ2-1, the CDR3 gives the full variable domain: DGGITQSPKYLFRKEGQNVTLSCEQNLNHDAMYWYRQDPGQGLRLIYYSQIVNDFQKGDIAEGYSVSREKKESFPLTVTSAQKNPTAFYLCASSMPDRPYNEQFFGPGTRLTVL.

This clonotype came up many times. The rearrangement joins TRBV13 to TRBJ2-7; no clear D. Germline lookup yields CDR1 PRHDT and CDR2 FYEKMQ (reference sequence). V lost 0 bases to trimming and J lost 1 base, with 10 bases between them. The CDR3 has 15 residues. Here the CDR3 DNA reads TGTGCCAGCAGCTTAGGCCAGGCCGGATCCTACGAGCAGTACTTC. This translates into CASSLGQAGSYEQYF.

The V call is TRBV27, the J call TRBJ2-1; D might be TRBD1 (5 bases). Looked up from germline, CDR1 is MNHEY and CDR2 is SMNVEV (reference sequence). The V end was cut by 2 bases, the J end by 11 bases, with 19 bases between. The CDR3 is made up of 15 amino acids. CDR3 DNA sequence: TGTGCCAGCAGTTTAGGGGCTAGTGGAAGCGATCAGCAGTTCTTC. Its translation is CASSLGASGSDQQFF.

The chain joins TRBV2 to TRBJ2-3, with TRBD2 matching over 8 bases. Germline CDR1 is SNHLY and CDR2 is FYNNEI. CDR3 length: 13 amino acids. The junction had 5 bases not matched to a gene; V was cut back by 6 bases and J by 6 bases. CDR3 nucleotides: TGTGCCAGCAGGGTTCGGGGGGGGGATACGCAGTATTTT. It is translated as CASRVRGGDTQYF. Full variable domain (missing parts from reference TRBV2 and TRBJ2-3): EPEVTQTPSHQVTQMGQEVILRCVPISNHLYFYWYRQILGQKVEFLVSFYNNEISEKSEIFDDQFSVERPDGSNFTLKIRSTKLEDSAMYFCASRVRGGDTQYFGPGTRLTVL.

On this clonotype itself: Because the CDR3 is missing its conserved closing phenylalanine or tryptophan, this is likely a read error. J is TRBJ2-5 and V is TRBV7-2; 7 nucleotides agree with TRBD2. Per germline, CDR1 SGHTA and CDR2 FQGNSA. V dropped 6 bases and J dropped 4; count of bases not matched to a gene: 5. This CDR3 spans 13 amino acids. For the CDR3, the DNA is TGTGCCAGCAGATTTACGGGGGGAGAGACCCAGTACCTC. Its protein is CASRFTGGETQYL.

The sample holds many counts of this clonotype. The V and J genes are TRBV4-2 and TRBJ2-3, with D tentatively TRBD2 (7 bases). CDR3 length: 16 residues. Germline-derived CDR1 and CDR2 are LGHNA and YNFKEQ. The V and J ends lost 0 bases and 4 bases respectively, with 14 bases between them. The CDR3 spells CASSQDWGGLADTQYF. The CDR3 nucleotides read TGTGCCAGCAGCCAAGATTGGGGGGGGCTCGCAGATACGCAGTATTTT.

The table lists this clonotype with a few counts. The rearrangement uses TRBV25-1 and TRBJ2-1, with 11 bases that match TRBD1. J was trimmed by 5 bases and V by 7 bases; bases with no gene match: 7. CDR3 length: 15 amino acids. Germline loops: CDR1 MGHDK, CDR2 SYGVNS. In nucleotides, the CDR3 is TGTGCCAGCACCTCGGGACAGGGGGTTGACAATGAGCAGTTCTTC. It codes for CASTSGQGVDNEQFF.

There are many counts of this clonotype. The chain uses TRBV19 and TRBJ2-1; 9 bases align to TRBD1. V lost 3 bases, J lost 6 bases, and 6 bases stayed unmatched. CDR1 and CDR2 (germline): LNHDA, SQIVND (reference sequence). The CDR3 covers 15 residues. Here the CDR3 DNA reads TGTGCCAGTAGTATCGACAGGGGGATCGTCAATGAGCAGTTCTTC. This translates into CASSIDRGIVNEQFF.

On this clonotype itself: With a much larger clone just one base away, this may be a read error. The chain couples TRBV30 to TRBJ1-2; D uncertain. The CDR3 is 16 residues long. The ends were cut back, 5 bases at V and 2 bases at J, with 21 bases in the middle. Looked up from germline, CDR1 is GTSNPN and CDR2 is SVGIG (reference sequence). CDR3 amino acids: CAWGHGLRLMNYGYTF. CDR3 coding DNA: TGTGCCTGGGGTCACGGACTGAGGTTGATGAACTATGGCTACACCTTC. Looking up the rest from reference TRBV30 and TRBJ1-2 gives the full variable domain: SQTIHQWPATLVQPVGSPLSLECTVEGTSNPNLYWYRQAAGRGLQLLFYSVGIGQISSEVPQNLSASRPQDRQFILSSKKLLLSDSGFYLCAWGHGLRLMNYGYTFGSGTRLTVV.

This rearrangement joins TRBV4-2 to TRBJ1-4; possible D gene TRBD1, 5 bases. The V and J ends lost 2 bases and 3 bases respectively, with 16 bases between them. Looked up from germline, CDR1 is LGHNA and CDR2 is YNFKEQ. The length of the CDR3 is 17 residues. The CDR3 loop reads CASSQPGGGASNEKLFF. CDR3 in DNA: TGTGCCAGCAGCCAACCTGGGGGTGGGGCGTCTAATGAAAAACTGTTTTTT.

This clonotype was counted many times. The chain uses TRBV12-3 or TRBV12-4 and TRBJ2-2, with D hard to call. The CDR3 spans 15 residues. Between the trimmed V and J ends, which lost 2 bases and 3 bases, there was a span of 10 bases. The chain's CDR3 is CASSLSGEYTGELFF. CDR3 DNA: TGTGCCAGCAGTTTATCCGGAGAATACACCGGGGAGCTGTTTTTT.

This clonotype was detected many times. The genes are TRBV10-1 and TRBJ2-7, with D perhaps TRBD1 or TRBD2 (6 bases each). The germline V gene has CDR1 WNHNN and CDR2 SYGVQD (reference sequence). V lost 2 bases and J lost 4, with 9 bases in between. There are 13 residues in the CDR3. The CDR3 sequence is CASSEGGRYEQYF. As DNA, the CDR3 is TGCGCCAGCAGTGAGGGGGGGCGTTACGAGCAGTACTTC.

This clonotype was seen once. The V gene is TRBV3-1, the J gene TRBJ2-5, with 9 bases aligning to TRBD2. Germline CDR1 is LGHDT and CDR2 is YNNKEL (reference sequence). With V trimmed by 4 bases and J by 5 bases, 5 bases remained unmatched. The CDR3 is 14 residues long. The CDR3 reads CASSRGLADETQYF. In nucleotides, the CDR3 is TGTGCCAGCAGCCGGGGACTAGCTGATGAGACCCAGTACTTC.

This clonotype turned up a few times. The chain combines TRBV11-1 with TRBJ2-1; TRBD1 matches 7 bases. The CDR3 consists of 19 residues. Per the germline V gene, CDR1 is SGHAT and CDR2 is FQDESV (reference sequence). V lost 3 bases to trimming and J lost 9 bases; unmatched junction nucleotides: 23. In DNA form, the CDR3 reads TGTGCCAGCAGCTTCCCCAGAGCAGACAGGGTTCGGCCCCCCGGTGAGCAGTTCTTC. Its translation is CASSFPRADRVRPPGEQFF. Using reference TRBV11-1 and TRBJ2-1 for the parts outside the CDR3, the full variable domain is EAEVAQSPRYKITEKSQAVAFWCDPISGHATLYWYRQILGQGPELLVQFQDESVVDDSQLPKDRFSAERLKGVDSTLKIQPAELGDSAMYLCASSFPRADRVRPPGEQFFGPGTRLTVL.

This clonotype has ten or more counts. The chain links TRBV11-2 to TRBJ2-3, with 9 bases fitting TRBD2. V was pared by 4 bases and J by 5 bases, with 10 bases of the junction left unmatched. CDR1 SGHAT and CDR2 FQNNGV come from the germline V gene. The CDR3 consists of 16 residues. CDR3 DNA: TGTGCCAGCAGCTCTTACGGGACTAGCAGGAAAGATACGCAGTATTTT. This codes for CASSSYGTSRKDTQYF.

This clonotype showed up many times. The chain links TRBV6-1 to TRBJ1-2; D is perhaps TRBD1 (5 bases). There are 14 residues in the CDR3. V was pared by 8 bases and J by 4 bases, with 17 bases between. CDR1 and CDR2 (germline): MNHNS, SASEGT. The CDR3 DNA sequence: TGTGCCAGCTCTCAGAGCAGGGTGTCCTATGGCTACACCTTC. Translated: CASSQSRVSYGYTF.

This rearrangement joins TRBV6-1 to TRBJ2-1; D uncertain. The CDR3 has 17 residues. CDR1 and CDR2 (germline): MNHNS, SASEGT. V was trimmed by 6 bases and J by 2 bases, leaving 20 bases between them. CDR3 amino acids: CASSSADGSIAYNEQFF. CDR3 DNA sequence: TGTGCCAGCAGCTCCGCCGATGGTAGCATAGCCTACAATGAGCAGTTCTTC.

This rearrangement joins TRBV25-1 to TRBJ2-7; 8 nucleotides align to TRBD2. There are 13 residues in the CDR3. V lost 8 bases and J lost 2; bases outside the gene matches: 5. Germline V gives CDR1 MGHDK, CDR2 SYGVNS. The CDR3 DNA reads TGTGCCAGCCGGCCTAGCGGGCCCTACGAGCAGTACTTC. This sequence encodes CASRPSGPYEQYF.